The clone carrying this TCR beta chain came up once. Original processing notes: Amplification of reference gene primers provided the estimated nucleated cell counts. Profiled with immunoSEQ multiplex PCR; TCRdb holds only in-frame clones, not every one. V, J and clone size are taken as reported in that table, and D and trimming were inferred from the DNA itself. Found here are approximately 220,000 clones, around 86% of them singletons; the top ten hold 3% to 3.5%. This sample is drawn from a study of blood T cell repertoires in COVID-19. Study-level information: Acute-phase and convalescent COVID-19 samples originated in the United States, Italy and Spain. PBMCs, B-cell-depleted T cells, or T cells were the source of the cDNA or gDNA that made up the material.

The germline V gene has CDR1 KGHSH and CDR2 LQKENI. This CDR3 has 15 residues. V shed 3 bases and J 7 bases; nucleotides not matched to a gene: 2. The chain has TRBV18 and TRBJ2-1, with TRBD2 matching over 14 bases. The sequence derives from a man aged 60 to 75 with acute or convalescent COVID-19. Specimen: peripheral blood. The CDR3, as DNA: TGTGCCAGCTCACCCCGGACTAGCGGGGGGAATGAGCAGTTCTTC. Its translation: CASSPRTSGGNEQFF.